The clone carrying this T cell receptor (beta chain) was seen many times. No treatment of any kind had been given to any patient before thyroid surgery. TCRdb redid the clone calls on the PCR reads using MiXCR. The repertoire consists of some 29,000 clones, with around 7% occurring once and the leading ten covering about 39%. Germline CDR1 MNHNY, CDR2 SVGAGI (reference sequence). The CDR3 is made up of 16 amino acids. V was trimmed by 0 bases and J by 0 bases, leaving 9 bases between them. The data were obtained in a study of metastatic and nonmetastatic thyroid tumors. Study in general: Across blood and tumor or nodule tissue, repertoires from malignant and benign thyroid patients were compared with one another.

The V call is TRBV6-6, the J call TRBJ1-3; unclear D gene. This TCR was sampled from a female donor with papillary thyroid cancer or a benign thyroid nodule (not recorded which). Some clones in this sample may be carry-over from other donors' samples. Specimen: blood. CDR3 DNA: TGTGCCAGCAGTTACTCGGCAGTCCCCTCTGGAAACACCATATATTTT. Protein sequence: CASSYSAVPSGNTIYF.